Each of the 27 T cell receptor beta chains below was sequenced from the same sample in a study of T cell repertoires in cytomegalovirus infection. Using its own MiXCR run on the reads, TCRdb lists one record per CDR3 protein. Counted here are 110,000 or so distinct CDR3 sequences, about 30% occurring once; the ten biggest clones make up about 81%. These TCRs' antigens remain unknown. Sequencing used CD8+ T cells from cultured PBMCs, obtained from culture after CMV antigen stimulation. The receptors were sampled from a human donor in good health (CMV status not recorded). Some clones in this sample may be carry-over from other donors' samples.

CDR3 DNA: TGTGCGAGCGGGGAAGGCACGGCGAGCACAGATACGCAGTATTTT. It encodes CASGEGTASTDTQYF. The chain couples TRBV2 to TRBJ2-3, with 7 bases aligning to TRBD2. There are 15 residues in the CDR3. The germline CDR1 and CDR2 sequences are SNHLY and FYNNEI.

This clonotype was detected once. V gene TRBV7-6 combines with J gene TRBJ1-3; D call uncertain. Trimming left V 1 base short and J 0 bases short, with 10 bases between. This CDR3 is built from 16 residues. Germline loops: CDR1 SGHVS, CDR2 FNYEAQ. The CDR3, as DNA: TGTGCCAGCAGCTTAGAACATGGGAGCTCTGGAAACACCATATATTTT. The encoded protein is CASSLEHGSSGNTIYF.

The rearrangement uses TRBV6-1 and TRBJ1-5; 8 positions agree with TRBD1. Germline lookup yields CDR1 MNHNS and CDR2 SASEGT. The CDR3 loop spans 15 amino acids. Losses at the gene ends were 6 bases for V and 2 bases for J; bases not matched to a gene: 6. CDR3 in DNA: TGTGCCAGCAGGTTAACAGGGGGGGGCAATCAGCCCCAGCATTTT. This translates into CASRLTGGGNQPQHF.

The sample holds a few counts of this clonotype. The chain is built from TRBV5-4 and TRBJ1-2; unclear D gene. In germline, CDR1 is SGHNT, CDR2 YYREEE (reference sequence). The CDR3 covers 15 residues. V lost 0 bases to trimming and J lost 8 bases, with 17 bases between them. For the CDR3, the DNA is TGTGCCAGCAGCTTGGCTCCGCGTTATGGTATGGGCTACACCTTC. It is translated as CASSLAPRYGMGYTF.

The gene calls are TRBV7-9 and TRBJ1-1; a weak D match, TRBD1 (5 bases). Trimming left V 0 bases short and J 6 bases short, with 14 bases between. This CDR3 is 15 amino acids long. CDR1 is SEHNR, CDR2 FQNEAQ, per germline (reference sequence). This CDR3 reads CASSLARVGGAEAFF. In DNA, the CDR3 is TGTGCCAGCAGCTTAGCCCGAGTTGGGGGAGCTGAAGCTTTCTTT.

This clonotype was seen a few times. This chain joins TRBV7-9 and TRBJ1-1; D is ambiguous. V was trimmed by 1 base and J by 1 base, leaving 7 bases between them. CDR1 is SEHNR, CDR2 FQNEAQ, per germline (reference sequence). The length of the CDR3 is 14 residues. CDR3 loop: CASSLVPENTEAFF. The CDR3 DNA follows: TGTGCCAGCAGCTTAGTTCCAGAGAACACTGAAGCTTTCTTT.

This clonotype was counted many times. CDR3 sequence reads: CASSPRDFYNEQFF. CDR3 in DNA: TGTGCCAGCAGCCCCCGGGACTTTTACAATGAGCAGTTCTTC. This chain links TRBV7-3 with TRBJ2-1; tentatively, D is TRBD2 (6 bases). Germline V gene lookup returns CDR1 SGHTA and CDR2 FQGTGA. With 5 bases removed from V and 4 bases from J, the gap between germline ends came to 12 bases. This CDR3 region has 14 residues.

This rearrangement joins TRBV5-5 to TRBJ1-1; D is ambiguous. The V end was cut by 4 bases, the J end by 5 bases, with 18 bases between. The germline V gene has CDR1 SGHKS and CDR2 YYEKEE (reference sequence). This CDR3 is 15 amino acids long. The CDR3 sequence: CASSALWVRGTEAFF. In DNA form, the CDR3 reads TGTGCCAGCAGCGCTCTATGGGTCCGCGGAACTGAAGCTTTCTTT.

Only a few counts were recorded for this clonotype. The rearrangement links TRBV7-8 to TRBJ1-1; D not resolved. V was pared by 5 bases and J by 0 bases, with 16 bases between. CDR3 length equals 16 residues. Germline V gene sequence: CDR1 SGHVS, CDR2 FQNEAQ. CDR3 bases: TGTGCCAGCAGCATACGGGGAGGATCCATGAACACTGAAGCTTTCTTT. Protein sequence: CASSIRGGSMNTEAFF.

In its sample, this clonotype was seen a few times. This chain joins TRBV7-8 and TRBJ2-1; no clear D. Germline V gives CDR1 SGHVS, CDR2 FQNEAQ. The CDR3 is 13 amino acids. V was cut by 5 bases and J by 4 bases, with 9 bases left in between. In nucleotides, the CDR3 is TGTGCCAGCAGCGCGACGGATTACAATGAGCAGTTCTTC. Translation gives CASSATDYNEQFF.

The CDR3 nucleotides are TGTGCCAGCAGTTTAGATAGCCTGGAGCAGTTCTTC. Translated, it gives CASSLDSLEQFF. J is TRBJ2-1 and V is TRBV12-3 or TRBV12-4, with D unresolved. Deletions cut 1 base from V and 10 bases from J, with 8 bases between. The CDR3 runs 12 residues.

The chain combines TRBV7-7 with TRBJ2-2; D might be TRBD2 (5 bases). The V gene's germline CDR1 is SSHAT and CDR2 FNYEAQ (reference sequence). V lost 5 bases and J lost 6, with 10 bases in between. The CDR3 spans 13 residues. This CDR3 reads CASSPSDSGELFF. CDR3 nucleotides: TGTGCCAGCAGCCCCTCGGACTCCGGGGAGCTGTTTTTT. Full variable domain (missing parts from reference TRBV7-7 and TRBJ2-2): GAGVSQSPRYKVTKRGQDVTLRCDPISSHATLYWYQQALGQGPEFLTYFNYEAQPDKSGLPSDRFSAERPEGSISTLTIQRTEQRDSAMYRCASSPSDSGELFFGEGSRLTVL.

CDR3 amino acids: CASSPETGYNGYTF. The CDR3 DNA sequence: TGTGCCAGCAGCCCAGAGACAGGGTATAATGGCTACACCTTC. The chain employs TRBV7-9 and TRBJ1-2; 7 bases align to TRBD1. From germline, CDR1 is SEHNR and CDR2 FQNEAQ (reference sequence). After removal of 5 bases from V and 6 bases from J, the junction contained 9 bases not matched to a gene. The CDR3 length is 14 residues.

CDR3 sequence: CSARDGGASSYEQYF. Here the CDR3 DNA reads TGCAGTGCTAGAGATGGGGGGGCCAGCTCCTACGAGCAGTACTTC. The chain uses TRBV20-1 and TRBJ2-7; D perhaps matches TRBD2 (7 bases). V lost 0 bases and J lost 0, with 12 bases in between. The germline CDR1 and CDR2 sequences are DFQATT and SNEGSKA (reference sequence). CDR3 size: 15 residues.

This clonotype occurred a few times. The chain couples TRBV7-8 to TRBJ2-5, with 9 bases aligning to TRBD2. Germline CDR1 is SGHVS and CDR2 is FQNEAQ. The CDR3 covers 17 residues. The V and J ends lost 1 base and 5 bases, in that order; junction bases with no gene match: 11. CDR3 in DNA: TGTGCCAGCAGCTTAGAAGGGAGGCGGGGGGGCGTTGAGACCCAGTACTTC. Residues: CASSLEGRRGGVETQYF.

Written as DNA, the CDR3 is TGTGCCAGCACTAGCGGGGGGGCCAGCGAGACCCAGTACTTC. Amino acids: CASTSGGASETQYF. The chain uses TRBV9 and TRBJ2-5; 12 nucleotides agree with TRBD2. Per germline, CDR1 SGDLS and CDR2 YYNGEE. The CDR3 is 14 amino acids. V lost 6 bases, J lost 5 bases, and 5 bases stayed unmatched.

The V gene is TRBV5-1, the J gene TRBJ1-2, with a tentative D call TRBD1 (6 bases). Per the germline V gene, CDR1 is SGHRS and CDR2 is YFSETQ. There are 15 residues in the CDR3. V lost 0 bases to trimming and J lost 4 bases, with 13 bases between them. The CDR3: CASSLGSTGSYGYTF. DNA of the CDR3: TGCGCCAGCAGCTTGGGATCCACAGGGAGCTATGGCTACACCTTC.

The CDR3: CASSAPWGQGRDNEQFF. The CDR3 bases are TGTGCCAGCAGTGCCCCCTGGGGACAGGGGAGGGACAATGAGCAGTTCTTC. The chain recombines TRBV2 with TRBJ2-1; the match to TRBD1 covers 10 bases. This CDR3 has 17 residues. Germline assignment: CDR1 SNHLY and CDR2 FYNNEI. V was pared by 4 bases and J by 5 bases, with 11 bases of the junction left unmatched. The complete variable domain, with remaining parts taken from reference TRBV2 and TRBJ2-1, reads EPEVTQTPSHQVTQMGQEVILRCVPISNHLYFYWYRQILGQKVEFLVSFYNNEISEKSEIFDDQFSVERPDGSNFTLKIRSTKLEDSAMYFCASSAPWGQGRDNEQFFGPGTRLTVL.

This chain uses TRBV7-9 with TRBJ1-2; 7 bases fit TRBD1. Germline trimming cut 3 bases from V and 4 bases from J; bases unmatched to any gene: 8. The CDR3 is 15 residues long. Germline assignment: CDR1 SEHNR and CDR2 FQNEAQ (reference sequence). CDR3 protein: CASSFGTGEAYGYTF. The CDR3 nucleotides are TGTGCCAGCAGCTTCGGCACAGGGGAGGCCTATGGCTACACCTTC. The full variable domain, rest sourced from reference TRBV7-9 and TRBJ1-2, is DTGVSQNPRHKITKRGQNVTFRCDPISEHNRLYWYRQTLGQGPEFLTYFQNEAQLEKSRLLSDRFSAERPKGSFSTLEIQRTEQGDSAMYLCASSFGTGEAYGYTFGSGTRLTVV.

This chain joins TRBV27 and TRBJ2-3; D ambiguous. The V end lost 6 bases, the J end lost 4 bases, and 8 bases lay between the germline ends. The length of the CDR3 is 12 residues. CDR1 is MNHEY, CDR2 SMNVEV, per germline (reference sequence). The CDR3 sequence is CASSRPPDTQYF. In DNA, the CDR3 is TGTGCCAGCAGCCGACCCCCAGATACGCAGTATTTT.

This clonotype came up a few times. The chain has TRBV7-9 and TRBJ2-7; D possibly corresponds to TRBD1 (5 bases). The CDR3 has 14 residues. Trimming took 3 bases from V and 7 from J, leaving 16 bases between them. Germline values: CDR1 SEHNR, CDR2 FQNEAQ (reference sequence). The CDR3 spells CASSFEGAFREQYF. CDR3 bases: TGTGCCAGCAGCTTTGAAGGGGCTTTCCGGGAGCAGTACTTC. The variable domain in full, with the rest retrieved from reference TRBV7-9 and TRBJ2-7, is DTGVSQNPRHKITKRGQNVTFRCDPISEHNRLYWYRQTLGQGPEFLTYFQNEAQLEKSRLLSDRFSAERPKGSFSTLEIQRTEQGDSAMYLCASSFEGAFREQYFGPGTRLTVT.

The chain couples TRBV27 to TRBJ2-1; D ambiguous. Germline values: CDR1 MNHEY, CDR2 SMNVEV (reference sequence). This CDR3 has 13 residues. Trimming took off 4 bases at V and 3 bases at J, with 7 bases between the two ends. CDR3 residues: CASSSVSYNEQFF. The CDR3, as DNA: TGTGCCAGCAGTTCGGTCAGCTACAATGAGCAGTTCTTC.

This chain connects TRBV29-1 to TRBJ2-2, with D maybe TRBD1 (5 bases). The CDR3 is made up of 11 amino acids. V shed 8 bases and J shed 8 bases, with 12 bases lying between them. Per germline, CDR1 SQVTM and CDR2 ANQGSEA. CDR3 coding DNA: TGCAGCATTCAGGGTCGGGGGGAGCTGTTTTTT. Protein: CSIQGRGELFF.

The chain carries TRBV2 and TRBJ2-7; a weak D match, TRBD1 (6 bases). CDR3 length: 13 amino acids. V dropped 5 bases and J dropped 5 bases, with 13 bases sitting between them. Per germline, CDR1 SNHLY and CDR2 FYNNEI. The CDR3 region is CASSFRDTHEQYF. As DNA, the CDR3 is TGTGCCAGCAGTTTCCGGGACACCCACGAGCAGTACTTC. Complete variable domain (other parts from reference TRBV2 and TRBJ2-7): EPEVTQTPSHQVTQMGQEVILRCVPISNHLYFYWYRQILGQKVEFLVSFYNNEISEKSEIFDDQFSVERPDGSNFTLKIRSTKLEDSAMYFCASSFRDTHEQYFGPGTRLTVT.

This chain joins TRBV19 and TRBJ2-2, with D unresolved. Germline CDR1 LNHDA, CDR2 SQIVND (reference sequence). The CDR3 has 13 amino acids. V was shortened by 4 bases and J by 7 bases, with 10 bases between the two germline ends. The CDR3 protein is CASSTPPGGELFF. CDR3 DNA sequence: TGTGCCAGTAGTACCCCACCTGGCGGGGAGCTGTTTTTT.

The gene calls are TRBV24-1 and TRBJ2-3, with unresolved D. Per the germline V gene, CDR1 is KGHDR and CDR2 is SFDVKD. Trimming stripped 0 bases from V and 5 bases from J, with 5 bases between. The CDR3 runs to 13 residues. The chain's CDR3 is CATSDLGGDTQYF. In nucleotides, the CDR3 is TGTGCCACCAGTGATTTGGGTGGAGATACGCAGTATTTT.

This clonotype was detected ten times or more. The chain carries TRBV6-5 and TRBJ1-1; tentatively, D is TRBD1 (6 bases). Germline assignment: CDR1 MNHEY and CDR2 SVGAGI. The CDR3 has 15 residues. V was trimmed by 5 bases and J by 0 bases, leaving 13 bases between them. CDR3 region: CASSTGTNMNTEAFF. The CDR3 nucleotides read TGTGCCAGCAGTACCGGGACAAATATGAACACTGAAGCTTTCTTT.